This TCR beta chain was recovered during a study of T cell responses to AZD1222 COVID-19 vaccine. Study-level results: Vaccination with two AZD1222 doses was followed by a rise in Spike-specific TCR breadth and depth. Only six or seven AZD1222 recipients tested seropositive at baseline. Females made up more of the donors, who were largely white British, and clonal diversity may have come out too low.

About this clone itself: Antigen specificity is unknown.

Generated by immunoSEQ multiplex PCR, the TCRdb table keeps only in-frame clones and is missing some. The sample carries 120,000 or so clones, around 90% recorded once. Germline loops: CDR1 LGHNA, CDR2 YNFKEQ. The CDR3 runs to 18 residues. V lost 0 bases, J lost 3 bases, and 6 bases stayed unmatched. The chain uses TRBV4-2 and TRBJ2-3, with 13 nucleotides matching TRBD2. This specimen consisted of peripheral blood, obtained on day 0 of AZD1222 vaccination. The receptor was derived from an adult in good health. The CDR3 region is CASSQEVWTSGRTDTQYF. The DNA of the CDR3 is TGTGCCAGCAGCCAAGAAGTTTGGACTAGCGGGAGAACAGATACGCAGTATTTT.